Listed here are 17 T cell receptor beta chains from one sample, sequenced in a study of blood T cell dynamics during melanoma immunotherapy. Here immunoSEQ multiplex PCR was the method, and the copy in TCRdb shows in-frame clones only, minus some. The sample lists 5,000 to 7,500 clones, approximately 91% occurring once. The time point denotes: week 3, after first cycle of checkpoint inhibitor. The source was blood, collected from a patient treated with checkpoint blockade. Source of these receptors: a human donor with melanoma.

CDR3 residues: CSAGTENEQYF. The DNA for the CDR3 is TGCAGCGCCGGGACAGAAAACGAGCAGTACTTC. This chain uses TRBV29-1 with TRBJ2-7, with TRBD1 matching over 7 bases. J lost 5 bases, V lost 7 bases, and 5 bases had no gene match. This CDR3 contains 11 residues. Germline V lookup: CDR1 SQVTM, CDR2 ANQGSEA.

The chain carries TRBV6-5 and TRBJ2-5; maybe TRBD1 (5 bases). V lost 2 bases and J 9 bases, leaving 7 bases between the germline ends. Per germline, CDR1 MNHEY and CDR2 SVGAGI. The CDR3 length is 11 residues. The chain's CDR3 is CASSYLGAQYF. In nucleotides, the CDR3 is TGTGCCAGCAGTTACCTAGGGGCCCAGTACTTC.

The count of this clone is one. This chain links TRBV28 with TRBJ2-7; D remains unclear. Germline-derived CDR1 and CDR2 are MDHEN and SYDVKM. V was clipped by 1 base and J by 3 bases, with 7 bases between them. This CDR3 spans 13 amino acids. In nucleotides, the CDR3 is TGTGCCAGCAGTTTATCAGATGACTACGAGCAGTACTTC. This encodes CASSLSDDYEQYF.

The chain is built from TRBV28 and TRBJ1-2; D is unclear. V lost 3 bases to trimming and J lost 8 bases, with 16 bases between them. Per germline, CDR1 MDHEN and CDR2 SYDVKM. This CDR3 is built from 14 residues. The CDR3 loop reads CASSFTERSRGYTF. CDR3 DNA: TGTGCCAGCAGTTTCACGGAGAGGTCTCGGGGCTACACCTTC.

This chain connects TRBV9 to TRBJ2-7; D assignment may be TRBD1 or TRBD2 (5 bases each). V was trimmed by 4 bases and J by 2 bases, leaving 13 bases between them. In germline, CDR1 is SGDLS, CDR2 YYNGEE. CDR3 length: 14 residues. DNA of the CDR3: TGTGCCAGCAGCCCTCGGGACGGAACCTACGAGCAGTACTTC. Translating it yields CASSPRDGTYEQYF.

The gene calls are TRBV27 and TRBJ2-3; D call uncertain. V gave up 5 bases and J gave up 4 bases, with 10 bases separating them. The CDR3 has 13 residues. Germline values: CDR1 MNHEY, CDR2 SMNVEV (reference sequence). CDR3: CASSIVWSDTQYF. CDR3 sequence (DNA): TGTGCCAGCAGTATCGTGTGGTCAGATACGCAGTATTTT.

This CDR3 is CASSNRDRGPYEQYF. Here the CDR3 DNA reads TGTGCCAGCAGCAACCGGGACAGGGGTCCGTACGAGCAGTACTTC. The rearrangement links TRBV5-5 to TRBJ2-7; 10 bases are shared with TRBD1. CDR1 SGHKS and CDR2 YYEKEE come from the germline V gene (reference sequence). The junction had 8 bases not matched to a gene; V was cut back by 4 bases and J by 4 bases. The CDR3 spans 15 residues.

The V gene is TRBV7-2, the J gene TRBJ2-3, with a possible D match to TRBD1 (6 bases). Trimming pared 0 bases from V and 5 bases from J, leaving 15 bases between. The CDR3 loop spans 16 amino acids. Looked up from germline, CDR1 is SGHTA and CDR2 is FQGNSA. Here the CDR3 reads CASSLAGGTQGDTQYF. The CDR3 DNA reads TGTGCCAGCAGCTTAGCCGGTGGGACACAGGGAGATACGCAGTATTTT.

The rearrangement joins TRBV5-1 to TRBJ1-2, with D perhaps TRBD1 (5 bases). The CDR3 is 15 amino acids. Between the trimmed V and J ends, which lost 0 bases and 3 bases, there was a span of 12 bases. Germline values: CDR1 SGHRS, CDR2 YFSETQ. Here the CDR3 reads CASSLAWGADYGYTF. For the CDR3, the DNA is TGCGCCAGCAGCTTGGCCTGGGGCGCGGACTATGGCTACACCTTC.

The gene calls are TRBV2 and TRBJ1-1, with D uncertain. The germline V gene has CDR1 SNHLY and CDR2 FYNNEI. V lost 3 bases and J 4 bases, leaving 9 bases between the germline ends. CDR3 size: 13 residues. The DNA of the CDR3 is TGTGCCAGCAGTGATCCGTACCGCACTGAAGCTTTCTTT. It translates to CASSDPYRTEAFF.

This clone was seen just once. The chain recombines TRBV30 with TRBJ1-2, with D hard to call. V lost 2 bases to trimming and J lost 5 bases, with 18 bases between them. Germline CDR1 reads GTSNPN; CDR2 reads SVGIG (reference sequence). The CDR3 consists of 15 residues. CDR3 coding DNA: TGTGCCTGGAGTTCTCTCGGGCTCGGACTATATGGCTACACCTTC. Translated, it gives CAWSSLGLGLYGYTF.

J is TRBJ2-2 and V is TRBV9; 10 bases are a match to TRBD1. Germline CDR1 reads SGDLS; CDR2 reads YYNGEE. V was pared by 1 base and J by 5 bases, with 8 bases of the junction left unmatched. The CDR3 length is 17 residues. CDR3 in amino acids: CASSVTWDRGKTGELFF. DNA of the CDR3: TGTGCCAGCAGCGTAACCTGGGACAGGGGTAAGACCGGGGAGCTGTTTTTT.

The V and J genes are TRBV18 and TRBJ2-1, with TRBD2 matching 12 bases. After removal of 4 bases from V and 5 bases from J, the junction contained 3 bases not matched to a gene. The CDR3 covers 15 residues. Germline loops: CDR1 KGHSH, CDR2 LQKENI. Written as DNA, the CDR3 is TGTGCCAGCTCACGGGGACTAGCGGGTAACAATGAGCAGTTCTTC. This sequence encodes CASSRGLAGNNEQFF.

This chain links TRBV27 with TRBJ1-2; possible D gene TRBD1, 6 bases. V dropped 5 bases and J dropped 3 bases, with 19 bases sitting between them. Per the germline V gene, CDR1 is MNHEY and CDR2 is SMNVEV (reference sequence). The CDR3 has 16 amino acids. The CDR3 DNA reads as TGTGCCAGCAGTACGTCCTCAGGGGAGAAGGACTATGGCTACACCTTC. Its protein is CASSTSSGEKDYGYTF.

The rearrangement links TRBV18 to TRBJ1-5; TRBD1 aligns across 7 bases. This CDR3 has 15 residues. Germline V CDR1 and CDR2: KGHSH, LQKENI. V was pared by 3 bases and J by 7 bases, with 9 bases of the junction left unmatched. The CDR3 region has the DNA TGTGCCAGCTCACCGGAGACAGGGACGAGACAGCCCCAGCATTTT. Translation gives CASSPETGTRQPQHF.

This clone was counted a single time. The chain combines TRBV19 with TRBJ2-1; 7 bases match TRBD2. The CDR3 runs 14 residues. CDR1 and CDR2 (germline): LNHDA, SQIVND (reference sequence). V lost 6 bases to trimming and J lost 9 bases; unmatched junction nucleotides: 11. The CDR3 bases are TGTGCCAGTAGGGTCGGGGGGTTTACTACTGAGCAGTTCTTC. It translates to CASRVGGFTTEQFF.

The gene calls are TRBV7-7 and TRBJ2-7; 11 nucleotides agree with TRBD2. The CDR3 has 14 residues. Trimming removed 4 bases from V and 3 bases from J; junction bases left unmatched: 2. Per the germline V gene, CDR1 is SSHAT and CDR2 is FNYEAQ (reference sequence). The CDR3 here is CASSYTSGSYEQYF. In DNA form, the CDR3 reads TGTGCCAGCAGCTACACTAGCGGGAGCTACGAGCAGTACTTC.